The clone carrying this T cell receptor (beta chain) has more than one count but fewer than ten. The target antigen is unknown. The sample originates from a study of tumor and adjacent non-tumor tissue in lung cancer. A modified ARM-PCR protocol with three rounds of nested PCR amplified TCRbeta. TCRdb re-called the multiplex PCR reads through MiXCR, storing one row per CDR3 protein. This table has 55,000 to 65,000 distinct CDR3 sequences, roughly two thirds appearing once. General study points: In normal lung, the top 100 clones were significantly more dominant than in tumor.

CDR3 size: 14 residues. V shed 4 bases and J 9 bases; nucleotides not matched to a gene: 9. The V gene's germline CDR1 is MDHEN and CDR2 SYDVKM. This sample's RNA came from whole unsorted tissue. This non-tumor lung sample came from over 3 cm beyond the tumor edge. Specimen: distant non-tumor lung tissue. The chain has TRBV28 and TRBJ2-7; 10 bases match TRBD1. The receptor comes from a man between 65 and 85 years old with non-small cell lung cancer. The CDR3 here is CASSYPGQGLTQYF. In DNA form, the CDR3 reads TGTGCCAGCAGTTACCCGGGACAGGGGTTGACGCAGTACTTC.